This T cell receptor beta chain was profiled in a study of T-cell reconstitution after alpha-beta-depleted transplantation in children (dated by TCRdb to about 2016). In terms of the full investigation: Using TCR repertoire profiling, the study quantitatively followed how T-cell immune reconstitution unfolded in children after TCRalphabeta/CD19-depleted allogeneic hematopoietic cell transplantation.

Including the terminal cysteine and phenylalanine, the CDR3 comprises 13 residues. Solely the CDR3 DNA is kept, with 39 bases framed from the first base. Cut back by 5 bases and 3 bases, the V and J ends lie 10 bases apart. CDR1 SGHTA and CDR2 FQGTGA are derived from the germline V gene. Library creation used PCR. For sequencing, an Illumina HiSeq 2500 was employed. TCR libraries were prepared with molecular barcoding, using unique molecular identifiers to normalize TCRbeta repertoire quantification. TCRdb trimmed public reads at Q25 via fastp, called clones via MiXCR and kept in-frame beta chains. Each entry merges the rows of one CDR3 protein and shows their most common DNA and genes. The sample includes some 500,000 distinct CDR3 sequences, with approximately 30% observed a single time. The ten most abundant clones make up about 2.3% of the sample. To note about this clonotype: This clone's antigen is unknown. Per-base quality was not reported, and no clone a single base away is much larger than it.

The sequence is built from TRBV7-3 and TRBJ1-1; the D gene cannot be named for sure. The source was PBMCs from the stem cell graft donor, collected from the stem cell graft. The sequence came from a human donor who donated a stem cell graft to a child with aplastic anemia. The CDR3 region has the sequence CASSMTVYTEAFF. The DNA sequence is as follows: TGTGCCAGCAGCATGACGGTTTACACTGAAGCTTTCTTT.